This entry is about one T cell receptor (beta chain). The antigen remains unidentified. TCRdb called the RACE reads again in MiXCR, with one record for every CDR3 protein. The data contain under 200,000 distinct CDR3 sequences, about 30% of them seen just once; the ten biggest clones take up 2.1%. These data originate in a study of human T cells and chemical hapten exposure. Whole-study results and caveats: Large CDR3 similarity clusters arose significantly more often from expanded TCRs than from controls.

With 4 bases removed from V and 1 base from J, the gap between germline ends came to 10 bases. The CDR3 loop spans 14 amino acids. Germline V gene lookup returns CDR1 LGHNA and CDR2 YSLEER. Time point defined: patch test 3, about 24 weeks after DPC sensitization. Documented treatment: therapeutic diphenylcyclopropenone sensitization with weekly scalp DPC. The sequencing used whole blood, collected in connection with sensitization to the hapten diphenylcyclopropenone (DPC). The TCR comes from a woman in her late teens or twenties with alopecia areata. Some clones in this sample may be carry-over from other donors' samples. This chain joins TRBV4-3 and TRBJ2-5; TRBD2 is a possible D gene (5 bases). In DNA form, the CDR3 reads TGCGCCAGCAGCCCCGAGGGTATCCAAGAGACCCAGTACTTC. Residues: CASSPEGIQETQYF.